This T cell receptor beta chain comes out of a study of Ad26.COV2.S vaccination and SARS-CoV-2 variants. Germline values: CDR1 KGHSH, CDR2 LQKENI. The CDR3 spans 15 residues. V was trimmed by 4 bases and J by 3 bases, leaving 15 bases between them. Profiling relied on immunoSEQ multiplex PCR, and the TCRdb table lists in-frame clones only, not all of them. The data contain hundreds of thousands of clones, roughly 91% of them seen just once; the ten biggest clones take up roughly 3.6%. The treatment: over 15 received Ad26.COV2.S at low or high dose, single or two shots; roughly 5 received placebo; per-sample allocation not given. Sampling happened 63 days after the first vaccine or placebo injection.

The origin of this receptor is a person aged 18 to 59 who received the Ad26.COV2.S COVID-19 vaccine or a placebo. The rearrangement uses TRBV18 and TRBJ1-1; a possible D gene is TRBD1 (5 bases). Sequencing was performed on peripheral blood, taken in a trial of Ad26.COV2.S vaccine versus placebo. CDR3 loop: CASSRPGPPDTEAFF. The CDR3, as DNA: TGTGCCAGCTCACGACCGGGGCCCCCGGACACTGAAGCTTTCTTT.